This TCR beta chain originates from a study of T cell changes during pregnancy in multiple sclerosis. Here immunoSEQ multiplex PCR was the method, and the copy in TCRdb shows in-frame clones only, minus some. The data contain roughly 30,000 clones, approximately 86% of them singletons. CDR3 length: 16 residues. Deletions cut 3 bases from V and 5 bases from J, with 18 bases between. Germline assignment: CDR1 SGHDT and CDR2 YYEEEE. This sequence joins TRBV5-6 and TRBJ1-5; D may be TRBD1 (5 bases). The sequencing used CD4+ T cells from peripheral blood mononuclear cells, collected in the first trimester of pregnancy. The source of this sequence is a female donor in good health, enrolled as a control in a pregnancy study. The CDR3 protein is CASSWYHDSYYQPQHF. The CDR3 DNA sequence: TGTGCCAGCAGCTGGTATCACGACAGTTATTATCAGCCCCAGCATTTT. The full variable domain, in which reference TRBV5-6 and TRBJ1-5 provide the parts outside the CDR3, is DAGVTQSPTHLIKTRGQQVTLRCSPKSGHDTVSWYQQALGQGPQFIFQYYEEEERQRGNFPDRFSGHQFPNYSSELNVNALLLGDSALYLCASSWYHDSYYQPQHFGDGTRLSIL.